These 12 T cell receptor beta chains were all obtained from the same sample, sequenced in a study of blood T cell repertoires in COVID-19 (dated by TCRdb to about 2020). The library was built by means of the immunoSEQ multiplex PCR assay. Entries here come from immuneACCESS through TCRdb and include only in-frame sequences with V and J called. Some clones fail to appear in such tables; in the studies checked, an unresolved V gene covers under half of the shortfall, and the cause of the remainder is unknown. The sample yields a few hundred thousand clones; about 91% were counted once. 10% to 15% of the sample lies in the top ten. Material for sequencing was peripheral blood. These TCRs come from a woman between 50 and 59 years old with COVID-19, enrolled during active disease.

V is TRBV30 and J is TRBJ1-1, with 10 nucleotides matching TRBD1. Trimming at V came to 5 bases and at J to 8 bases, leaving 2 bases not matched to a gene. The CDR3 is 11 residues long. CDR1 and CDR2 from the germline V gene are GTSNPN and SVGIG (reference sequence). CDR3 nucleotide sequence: TGTGCCTGGGGACAGGGGGTCGAAGCTTTCTTT. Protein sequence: CAWGQGVEAFF.

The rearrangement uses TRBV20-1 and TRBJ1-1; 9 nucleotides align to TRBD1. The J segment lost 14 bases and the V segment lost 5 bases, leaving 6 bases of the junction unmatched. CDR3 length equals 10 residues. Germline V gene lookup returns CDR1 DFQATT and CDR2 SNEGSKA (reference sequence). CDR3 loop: CSAPDRGQFF. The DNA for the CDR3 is TGCAGTGCTCCGGACAGGGGCCAATTCTTT.

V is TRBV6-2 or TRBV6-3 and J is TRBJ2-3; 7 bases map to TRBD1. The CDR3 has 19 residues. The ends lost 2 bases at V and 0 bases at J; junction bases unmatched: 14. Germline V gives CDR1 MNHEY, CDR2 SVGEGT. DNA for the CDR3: TGTGCCAGCAGTTACATAGCCGCGGACAGGAGTGCTAGCACAGATACGCAGTATTTT. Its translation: CASSYIAADRSASTDTQYF.

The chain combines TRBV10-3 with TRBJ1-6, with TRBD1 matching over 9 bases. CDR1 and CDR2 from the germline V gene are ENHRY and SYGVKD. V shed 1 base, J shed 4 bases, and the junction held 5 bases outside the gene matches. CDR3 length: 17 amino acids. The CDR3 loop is CAISEYSGTGYNSPLHF. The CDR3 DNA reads TGTGCCATCAGTGAGTACTCCGGGACAGGGTATAATTCACCCCTCCACTTT.

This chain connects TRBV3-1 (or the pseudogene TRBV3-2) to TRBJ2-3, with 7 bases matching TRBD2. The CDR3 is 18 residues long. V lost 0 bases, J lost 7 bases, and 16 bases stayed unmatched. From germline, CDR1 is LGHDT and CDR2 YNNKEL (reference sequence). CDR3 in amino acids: CASSQDGPGLGGVNTQYF. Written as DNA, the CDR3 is TGTGCCAGCAGCCAAGATGGCCCCGGACTAGGAGGGGTAAATACGCAGTATTTT.

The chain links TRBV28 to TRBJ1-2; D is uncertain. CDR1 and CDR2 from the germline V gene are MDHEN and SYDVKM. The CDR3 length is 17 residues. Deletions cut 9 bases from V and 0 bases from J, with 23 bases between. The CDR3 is CASTIRGFSIANYGYTF. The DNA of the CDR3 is TGTGCCAGTACTATCAGAGGTTTTTCGATAGCTAACTATGGCTACACCTTC.

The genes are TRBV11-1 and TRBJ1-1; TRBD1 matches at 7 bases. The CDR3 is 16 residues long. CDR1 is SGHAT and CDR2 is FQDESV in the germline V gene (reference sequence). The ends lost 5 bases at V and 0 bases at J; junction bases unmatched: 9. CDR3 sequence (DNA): TGTGCCAGCAGCCCGCCCGAGACAGGGATGAACACTGAAGCTTTCTTT. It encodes CASSPPETGMNTEAFF.

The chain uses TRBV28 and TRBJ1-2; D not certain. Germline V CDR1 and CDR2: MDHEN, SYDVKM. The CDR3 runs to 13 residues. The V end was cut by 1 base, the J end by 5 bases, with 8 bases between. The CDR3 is CASSLLGRYGYTF. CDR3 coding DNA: TGTGCCAGCAGTTTATTGGGGAGGTATGGCTACACCTTC.

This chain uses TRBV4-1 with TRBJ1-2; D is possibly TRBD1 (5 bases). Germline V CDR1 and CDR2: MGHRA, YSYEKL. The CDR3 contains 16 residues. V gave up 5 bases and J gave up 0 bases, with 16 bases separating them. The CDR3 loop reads CASSVDLGGANYGYTF. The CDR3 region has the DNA TGCGCCAGCAGCGTCGATTTGGGGGGAGCTAACTATGGCTACACCTTC.

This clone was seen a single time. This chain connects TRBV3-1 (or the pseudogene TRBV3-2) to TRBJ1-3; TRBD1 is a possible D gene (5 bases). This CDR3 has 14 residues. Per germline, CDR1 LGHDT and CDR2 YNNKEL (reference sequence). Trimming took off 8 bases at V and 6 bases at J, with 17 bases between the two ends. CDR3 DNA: TGTGCCAGCGGTCAGCGGGGCGAGGAAAACACCATATATTTT. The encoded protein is CASGQRGEENTIYF.

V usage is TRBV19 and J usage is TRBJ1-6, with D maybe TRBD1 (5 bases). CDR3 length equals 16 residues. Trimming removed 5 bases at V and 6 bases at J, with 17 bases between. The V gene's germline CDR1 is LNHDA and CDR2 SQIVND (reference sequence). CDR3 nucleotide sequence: TGTGCCAGTAGTCCCCGTTCTGGGGGAGGTAATTCACCCCTCCACTTT. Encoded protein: CASSPRSGGGNSPLHF.

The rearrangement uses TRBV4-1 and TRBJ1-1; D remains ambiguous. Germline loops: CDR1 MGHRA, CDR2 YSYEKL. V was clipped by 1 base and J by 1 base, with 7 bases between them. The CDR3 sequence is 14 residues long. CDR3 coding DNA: TGCGCCAGCAGCCAAGTAACAGCGAACACTGAAGCTTTCTTT. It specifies CASSQVTANTEAFF.